This entry lists 22 T cell receptor beta chains sequenced from one sample in a study of beta chain features in type 1 diabetes. Study-wide findings and caveats: Shorter TCRB CDR3s, moderately but significantly so, marked every one of the four CD4+ subsets in Type 1 diabetes patients.

No antigen is known for these receptors. Expressed TCRB transcripts were sequenced because the isolated RNA had all been reverse transcribed beforehand. Clones were read by immunoSEQ multiplex PCR, and TCRdb kept only the in-frame ones, dropping some. This repertoire shows approximately 250,000 clones, 11% found once; its top ten account for around 0.017%. The sequencing sample was made of naive CD4+ T cells from blood. The source of these receptors is a man aged 25 to 45 with type 1 diabetes.

The sample holds a few counts of this clone. The chain joins TRBV5-6 to TRBJ2-1; the match to TRBD2 covers 9 bases. Germline V gene lookup returns CDR1 SGHDT and CDR2 YYEEEE. The CDR3 extends over 16 amino acids. The V gene end was trimmed by 5 bases and the J gene end by 0 bases; junction bases not matched to a gene: 6. The CDR3 DNA is TGTGCCAGCAGAGGGCGGGGGGGTAGCTCCTACAATGAGCAGTTCTTC. Translation gives CASRGRGGSSYNEQFF.

This clone was detected a few times. The chain combines TRBV6-5 with TRBJ1-2; D is perhaps TRBD1 (6 bases). The germline gives CDR1 MNHEY, CDR2 SVGAGI. This CDR3 is built from 13 residues. The V and J ends lost 6 bases and 8 bases respectively, with 16 bases between them. In DNA, the CDR3 is TGTGCCAGCAGCTCATTTCCAGGGGCCGGCTACACCTTC. Amino acids: CASSSFPGAGYTF.

A few counts support this clone. The V and J genes are TRBV5-5 and TRBJ2-1; 9 nucleotides match TRBD1. Trimming at V came to 5 bases and at J to 2 bases, leaving 5 bases not matched to a gene. Germline V gene data show CDR1 as SGHKS and CDR2 as YYEKEE (reference sequence). The CDR3 consists of 15 residues. The CDR3 DNA reads TGTGCCAGCAGACCTACAGGGGGCCCCTACAATGAGCAGTTCTTC. This encodes CASRPTGGPYNEQFF.

The V and J genes are TRBV6-1 and TRBJ2-1, with D possibly being TRBD2 (6 bases). This CDR3 is built from 12 residues. CDR1 is MNHNS, CDR2 SASEGT, per germline. Trimming shortened V by 4 bases and J by 7 bases, and 8 bases separated the two germline ends. The CDR3 sequence is CASSGTTNEQFF. The CDR3 region has the DNA TGTGCCAGCAGTGGGACTACTAATGAGCAGTTCTTC.

This chain joins TRBV7-8 and TRBJ2-1; 13 positions match TRBD2. Germline CDR1 and CDR2: SGHVS and FQNEAQ. This CDR3 is 17 amino acids long. Trimming at V came to 3 bases and at J to 0 bases, leaving 2 bases not matched to a gene. The CDR3 spells CASSFTSGGVSYNEQFF. CDR3 bases: TGTGCCAGCAGCTTCACTAGCGGGGGGGTCTCCTACAATGAGCAGTTCTTC.

In this sample, this clone turned up a few times. This chain uses TRBV5-4 with TRBJ2-3; 12 positions agree with TRBD2. Germline assignment: CDR1 SGHNT and CDR2 YYREEE (reference sequence). This CDR3 has 17 residues. V was clipped by 2 bases and J by 1 base; unmatched bases: 5. The CDR3 coding sequence is TGTGCCAGCAGCTTTCGACTAGCGGGGGCCCGCACAGATACGCAGTATTTT. This gives the protein CASSFRLAGARTDTQYF.

In its sample, this clone was seen a few times. V usage is TRBV9 and J usage is TRBJ2-5; no reliable D call. V lost 4 bases and J 4 bases, leaving 8 bases between the germline ends. Looked up from germline, CDR1 is SGDLS and CDR2 is YYNGEE. The CDR3 runs to 12 residues. The CDR3 sequence: CASSTSGETQYF. CDR3 nucleotides: TGTGCCAGCAGCACGAGTGGAGAGACCCAGTACTTC.

This clone has only a few counts. This chain connects TRBV18 to TRBJ1-5, with 9 bases aligning to TRBD1. Germline trimming cut 3 bases from V and 3 bases from J; bases unmatched to any gene: 6. Germline CDR1 KGHSH, CDR2 LQKENI. The CDR3 has 16 amino acids. The CDR3 loop reads CASSPTGDRDNQPQHF. The CDR3 DNA reads as TGTGCCAGCTCACCGACGGGGGACAGGGACAATCAGCCCCAGCATTTT.

This clone has more than one count but fewer than ten. This sequence joins TRBV7-2 and TRBJ2-2, with a possible D match to TRBD1 (6 bases). V gave up 5 bases and J gave up 4 bases, with 17 bases separating them. The CDR3 is made up of 16 amino acids. Germline V lookup: CDR1 SGHTA, CDR2 FQGNSA. The CDR3 region is CASSLLQGVGTGELFF. The CDR3 DNA is TGTGCCAGCAGCCTATTACAGGGAGTCGGCACCGGGGAGCTGTTTTTT.

This clone was counted between two and nine times. V usage is TRBV30 and J usage is TRBJ1-2; 7 nucleotides match TRBD1. This CDR3 contains 12 residues. Trimming cost V 8 bases and J 4 bases; bases outside gene matches: 7. CDR1 and CDR2 (germline): GTSNPN, SVGIG (reference sequence). Here the CDR3 reads CALTRDSYGYTF. CDR3 sequence (DNA): TGTGCCCTAACCCGGGACAGCTATGGCTACACCTTC.

J is TRBJ2-1 and V is TRBV27; D not certain. The V end lost 5 bases, the J end lost 1 base, and 12 bases lay between the germline ends. Germline values: CDR1 MNHEY, CDR2 SMNVEV (reference sequence). The CDR3 has 15 amino acids. The CDR3 spells CASSPPSLSYNEQFF. The CDR3 DNA reads as TGTGCCAGCAGTCCCCCTTCGTTGTCCTACAATGAGCAGTTCTTC.

This clone was picked up a small number of times. The chain couples TRBV5-1 to TRBJ2-1; possibly TRBD2 for D (5 bases). The CDR3 sequence is 14 residues long. Trimming took 3 bases from V and 5 from J, leaving 12 bases between them. Germline values: CDR1 SGHRS, CDR2 YFSETQ. Here the CDR3 DNA reads TGCGCCAGCAGCTCTAGCAGCTGGGACAATGAGCAGTTCTTC. Translated: CASSSSSWDNEQFF.

V is TRBV7-2 and J is TRBJ2-3; D uncertain. The CDR3 spans 12 residues. The V end lost 6 bases, the J end lost 4 bases, and 8 bases lay between the germline ends. Germline assignment: CDR1 SGHTA and CDR2 FQGNSA. CDR3 sequence: CASRQSADTQYF. Here the CDR3 DNA reads TGTGCCAGCAGACAGTCGGCAGATACGCAGTATTTT.

V and J are TRBV5-6 and TRBJ2-7; 12 positions match TRBD2. Germline lookup yields CDR1 SGHDT and CDR2 YYEEEE. V shed 4 bases and J 0 bases; nucleotides not matched to a gene: 8. The CDR3 totals 17 residues. CDR3 nucleotides: TGTGCCAGCAGCGCCCGAGGACTAGCGGGGAGCTCCTACGAGCAGTACTTC. Its translation is CASSARGLAGSSYEQYF.

V is TRBV28 and J is TRBJ2-7; D is ambiguous. V was trimmed by 5 bases and J by 9 bases, leaving 14 bases between them. The CDR3 is 12 residues long. CDR1 MDHEN and CDR2 SYDVKM come from the germline V gene. CDR3 DNA: TGTGCCAGCAGTCCCTCCTGGGCGTCGCAGTACTTC. Translated: CASSPSWASQYF. Filled out from reference TRBV28 and TRBJ2-7, the complete variable domain reads DVKVTQSSRYLVKRTGEKVFLECVQDMDHENMFWYRQDPGLGLRLIYFSYDVKMKEKGDIPEGYSVSREKKERFSLILESASTNQTSMYLCASSPSWASQYFGPGTRLTVT.

This clone turned up a few times. The J gene is TRBJ2-5, the V gene TRBV7-3; D perhaps matches TRBD2 (5 bases). The germline V gene encodes CDR1 SGHTA and CDR2 FQGTGA. Trimming removed 2 bases from V and 3 bases from J, with 10 bases in between. This CDR3 comprises 14 residues. The CDR3 protein is CASSLGRTEETQYF. In DNA form, the CDR3 reads TGTGCCAGCAGCTTAGGTCGGACTGAAGAGACCCAGTACTTC.

This clone was found a few times. The chain carries TRBV7-9 and TRBJ1-2, with 7 bases lining up with TRBD1. Germline trimming cut 5 bases from V and 6 bases from J; bases unmatched to any gene: 6. The germline gives CDR1 SEHNR, CDR2 FQNEAQ (reference sequence). CDR3 length: 13 amino acids. CDR3 sequence reads: CASSRDRVDGYTF. DNA for the CDR3: TGTGCCAGCAGCAGAGACAGGGTTGATGGCTACACCTTC.

The CDR3 spells CAWSPPFRTQYF. The CDR3 nucleotides read TGTGCCTGGAGTCCCCCTTTCCGTACGCAGTATTTT. The chain combines TRBV30 with TRBJ2-3, with unresolved D. CDR3 length: 12 residues. From germline, CDR1 is GTSNPN and CDR2 SVGIG (reference sequence). V lost 2 bases and J lost 8, with 11 bases in between.

In this sample, this clone turned up a few times. The chain recombines TRBV9 with TRBJ2-1, with a possible D match to TRBD2 (6 bases). Germline V CDR1 and CDR2: SGDLS, YYNGEE. Trimming took 3 bases from V and 4 from J, leaving 8 bases between them. The CDR3 has 13 residues. The CDR3 region is CASSGDLYNEQFF. The CDR3 bases are TGTGCCAGCAGCGGGGACTTGTACAATGAGCAGTTCTTC. The full variable domain, with the rest looked up from reference TRBV9 and TRBJ2-1, is DSGVTQTPKHLITATGQRVTLRCSPRSGDLSVYWYQQSLDQGLQFLIQYYNGEERAKGNILERFSAQQFPDLHSELNLSSLELGDSALYFCASSGDLYNEQFFGPGTRLTVL.

The CDR3 loop is CASSYSAGASYEQYF. The DNA of the CDR3 is TGTGCCAGCAGTTACTCGGCAGGGGCCTCCTACGAGCAGTACTTC. The V and J genes are TRBV6-5 and TRBJ2-7; weak D call: TRBD1 (6 bases). Germline V lookup: CDR1 MNHEY, CDR2 SVGAGI. Between the trimmed V and J ends, which lost 0 bases and 0 bases, there was a span of 9 bases. This CDR3 is built from 15 residues.

This sequence joins TRBV5-4 and TRBJ2-3; TRBD2 agrees at 8 bases. Germline V lookup: CDR1 SGHNT, CDR2 YYREEE (reference sequence). V lost 0 bases, J lost 4 bases, and 7 bases stayed unmatched. There are 16 residues in the CDR3. CDR3 sequence (DNA): TGTGCCAGCAGCTTGGGAGGGGGACTAGTCTCAGATACGCAGTATTTT. It encodes CASSLGGGLVSDTQYF.

The chain has TRBV5-4 and TRBJ1-1, with D perhaps matching TRBD1 (5 bases). CDR3 length: 14 amino acids. Germline assignment: CDR1 SGHNT and CDR2 YYREEE (reference sequence). V was shortened by 1 base and J by 1 base, with 8 bases between the two germline ends. DNA of the CDR3: TGTGCCAGCAGCTTGCCTCAGGGGAACACTGAAGCTTTCTTT. The encoded protein is CASSLPQGNTEAFF. The full variable domain, completed using reference TRBV5-4 and TRBJ1-1, is ETGVTQSPTHLIKTRGQQVTLRCSSQSGHNTVSWYQQALGQGPQFIFQYYREEENGRGNFPPRFSGLQFPNYSSELNVNALELDDSALYLCASSLPQGNTEAFFGQGTRLTVV.